A selection of T cell receptor beta chains follows, all from one sample in a study of T cells in Graves' hyperthyroidism and ophthalmopathy. TCRdb analysed the multiplex PCR reads with MiXCR anew, one entry per CDR3 protein. This table has 650,000 to 850,000 distinct CDR3 sequences, approximately 18% appearing once. What was sequenced was blood. All receptors come from a woman between 50 and 59 years old with Graves' hyperthyroidism that later progressed to Graves' ophthalmopathy. CDR3s include the opening cysteine and the closing phenylalanine or tryptophan. The D gene is left open where the match is weak. Some rows have no size entry. The others give once, few or many, or a class for an expanded clone.

j_gene,v_gene,abundance,d_gene,CDR3nt,CDR3aa
TRBJ1-4,TRBV11-3,-,-,TGTGCCAGCAGCTTAGTCCCAACCCTTAATGAAAAACTGTTTTTT,CASSLVPTLNEKLFF
TRBJ2-5,TRBV7-3,-,TRBD2,TGTGCCAGCAGCTCCATAGCGGGGTCCCAAGAGACCCAGTACTTC,CASSSIAGSQETQYF
TRBJ2-7,TRBV27,-,-,TGTGCCAGCAGCACGGGACCTTCCTACGAGCAGTACTTC,CASSTGPSYEQYF
TRBJ2-1,TRBV18,-,-,TGTGCCAGCTCACGGGAACCGAAACTCTCTTCTCATGAGCAGTTCTTC,CASSREPKLSSHEQFF
TRBJ1-4,TRBV9,many,TRBD1,TGTGCCAGCAGCGCCAGACAGGGCCCAAATGAAAAACTGTTTTTT,CASSARQGPNEKLFF
TRBJ1-2,TRBV20-1,-,-,TGCAGTGCTAGACCAGGGGCCGGAAAGGCTAACTATGGCTACACCTTC,CSARPGAGKANYGYTF
TRBJ2-2,TRBV9,few,-,TGTGCCAGCAGCGTAGATTGGGGATCAAACACCGGGGAGCTGTTTTTT,CASSVDWGSNTGELFF
TRBJ1-1,TRBV19,-,-,TGTGCCAGTAGTCAACGCCGGGACATAGCATTGAACACTGAAGCTTTCTTT,CASSQRRDIALNTEAFF
TRBJ2-1,TRBV3-1,many,TRBD1,TGTGCCAGCAGCCAAGAGACAGGGGTCAGCTCCTACAATGAGCAGTTCTTC,CASSQETGVSSYNEQFF
TRBJ2-5,TRBV6-1,few,TRBD2,TGTGCCAGCAGCGGGACTATCGGTGAGACCCAGTACTTC,CASSGTIGETQYF
TRBJ1-5,TRBV19,-,TRBD1,TGTGCCAGTAGTCTCCAGGACAGGTCCGATTATAGCAATCAGCCCCAGCATTTT,CASSLQDRSDYSNQPQHF
TRBJ2-7,TRBV10-2,few,TRBD1,TGCGCCAGCAGGGGCGGGACAGGGGCCTACGAGCAGTACTTC,CASRGGTGAYEQYF
TRBJ1-1,TRBV3-1,many,-,TGTGCCAGCAGCCTCCGGATGAGGCTGACTGAAGCTTTCTTT,CASSLRMRLTEAFF
TRBJ1-1,TRBV7-3,-,TRBD1,TGTGCCAGCAGCCCATTCGGACAGGGCCTAAATATGAACACTGAAGCTTTCTTT,CASSPFGQGLNMNTEAFF
TRBJ1-5,TRBV19,-,-,TGTGCCACGAGCCCCGCCAGGGACGGACAGCCCCAGCATTTT,CATSPARDGQPQHF
TRBJ2-1,TRBV5-6,many,-,TGTGCCAGCAGCTTGCTACTCGCGGACAGTTACAATGAGCAGTTCTTC,CASSLLLADSYNEQFF
TRBJ1-2,TRBV6-1,many,-,TGTGCCAGCAGTGATTGGGACCCCGGGGCTAACTATGGCTACACCTTC,CASSDWDPGANYGYTF
TRBJ1-5,TRBV20-1,many,-,TGCAGTGCTAGTCCAACGTTTGGGAATCAGCCCCAGCATTTT,CSASPTFGNQPQHF
TRBJ1-2,TRBV11-2,many,-,TGTGCCAGCAGCTTAGACGATGGACGGCGTAAATACTATGGCTACACCTTC,CASSLDDGRRKYYGYTF
TRBJ1-1,TRBV6-4,-,-,TGTGCCAGCAGGCTGACAGGTGGGGTCACTGAAGCTTTCTTT,CASRLTGGVTEAFF
TRBJ1-2,TRBV7-6,many,-,TGTGCCAGCAGCCAGACAGGAATCTATGGCTACACCTTC,CASSQTGIYGYTF
TRBJ2-1,TRBV20-1,many,-,TGCAGTGCTAGGGTCAGGACTATCTACAATGAGCAGTTCTTC,CSARVRTIYNEQFF
TRBJ2-5,TRBV3-1,many,TRBD1,TGTGCCAGCAGCCAAGATCCACCAGGGGGCCTACTGGAGACCCAGTACTTC,CASSQDPPGGLLETQYF
TRBJ1-5,TRBV19,-,-,TGTGCCAGTAGTATACGCGTCCGGGGATTGGATCAGCCCCAGCATTTT,CASSIRVRGLDQPQHF
TRBJ1-5,TRBV19,-,TRBD1,TGTGCCAGTAGGATCGACCGGGACAGGGGGGATCAGCCCCAGCATTTT,CASRIDRDRGDQPQHF
TRBJ1-1,TRBV20-1,many,-,TGCAGTGCTAGATCCCCGGCTATGAACACTGAAGCTTTCTTT,CSARSPAMNTEAFF
TRBJ2-7,TRBV7-7,many,-,TGTGCTAGCAGCTTAGCGGCAGGGGCCTACGAGCAGTACTTC,CASSLAAGAYEQYF
TRBJ2-7,TRBV5-1,many,TRBD1,TGCGCCAGCAGCTTGCAAGGGGGCGACGAGCAGTACTTC,CASSLQGGDEQYF
TRBJ2-1,TRBV20-1,few,TRBD2,TGCAGTGCCGATCTAGATCGCGGGGGGACCTACAATGAGCAGTTCTTC,CSADLDRGGTYNEQFF
TRBJ1-2,TRBV5-1,many,TRBD1,TGCGCCAGCAGCTTGCCTTCCGAGGGGGCGAGAGGCTACACCTTC,CASSLPSEGARGYTF
TRBJ1-4,TRBV3-1,few,TRBD1,TGTGCCAGCAGCCAAGAACAGGGGGTTAGTGAAAAACTGTTTTTT,CASSQEQGVSEKLFF
TRBJ2-7,TRBV20-1,few,TRBD2,TGCAGTGCCGACCATCCGGGACTAGCGGTTTGGGAGCAGTACTTC,CSADHPGLAVWEQYF
TRBJ2-1,TRBV5-1,-,TRBD1,TGCGCCAGCAGCCACGGGACAGGGACCTACAATGAGCAGTTCTTC,CASSHGTGTYNEQFF
TRBJ1-4,TRBV5-1,few,-,TGCGCCAGCTCGACAGCCGGGGAGGAAAAACTGTTTTTT,CASSTAGEEKLFF
TRBJ2-2,TRBV6-5,-,-,TGTGCCAGCAGTTACTCTTATACCGGGACCGGGGAGCTGTTTTTT,CASSYSYTGTGELFF
TRBJ2-1,TRBV6-1,-,TRBD1,TGTGCCAGCAGTTCCTCCGGGACAGGGGTGGACAATGAGCAGTTCTTC,CASSSSGTGVDNEQFF
TRBJ1-4,TRBV30,many,-,TGTGCCTGGAATCCGGGACAAGTAAATGAAAAACTGTTTTTT,CAWNPGQVNEKLFF
TRBJ2-7,TRBV5-1,many,TRBD1,TGCGCCAGCAGCATCGGACAGGGAGTGGACGAGCAGTACTTC,CASSIGQGVDEQYF
TRBJ2-2,TRBV20-1,once,TRBD2,TGCAGTGCTAGAGAGGTGGACCGCGGGGGGTGGAACACCGGGGAGCTGTTTTTT,CSAREVDRGGWNTGELFF
TRBJ2-7,TRBV27,-,-,TGTGCCAGCAGTTCTTCAGGGGATCACTACGAGCAGTACTTC,CASSSSGDHYEQYF
TRBJ2-5,TRBV24-1,many,-,TGTGCCACCAGTGATTTGAAGGACAACACTCAAGAGACCCAGTACTTC,CATSDLKDNTQETQYF
TRBJ1-5,TRBV30,-,TRBD1,TGTGCCTGGAGTAACCCCCGCTGGACAGGAATGGATAGCAATCAGCCCCAGCATTTT,CAWSNPRWTGMDSNQPQHF
TRBJ1-1,TRBV7-9,-,TRBD1,TGTGCCAGCAGCCTGGGACAGAAGTTTGGAGCTTTCTTT,CASSLGQKFGAFF
TRBJ1-1,TRBV29-1,many,-,TGCAGCGTGGGCTTGCGGGGCACTGAAGCTTTCTTT,CSVGLRGTEAFF
TRBJ1-1,TRBV9,many,-,TGTGCCAGCAGCGTAACAGTGACCATGAACACTGAAGCTTTCTTT,CASSVTVTMNTEAFF
TRBJ2-7,TRBV20-1,-,-,TGCAGTTTCAATTCGGGACTCCCCGTCTACGAGCAGTACTTC,CSFNSGLPVYEQYF
TRBJ2-7,TRBV5-1,many,-,TGCGCCAGCAGCTTGTTCCTGGGATCCGAGCAGTACTTC,CASSLFLGSEQYF
TRBJ2-2,TRBV7-9,-,TRBD2,TGTGCCAGCCCGACTAGCGGGGGAGACAACACCGGGGAGCTGTTTTTT,CASPTSGGDNTGELFF
TRBJ2-4,TRBV20-1,many,TRBD2,TGCAGTGCTCTCTACGGACTAGCGGGGGGGACCATTCAGTACTTC,CSALYGLAGGTIQYF
TRBJ2-7,TRBV11-2,many,-,TGTGCCAGCAGCCGCCCCGCGGAGGGTGGTTTAAGGCACGAGCAGTACTTC,CASSRPAEGGLRHEQYF
TRBJ1-1,TRBV5-1,-,-,TGCGCCAGCAGCTTGGCCGGGGGGGAAGGTGAAGCTTTCTTT,CASSLAGGEGEAFF
TRBJ2-4,TRBV7-9,once,-,TGTGCCAGCAGCGGGAGGAGGGACGTCAAAAACATTCAGTACTTC,CASSGRRDVKNIQYF
TRBJ1-1,TRBV7-9,-,-,TGTGCCAGCAGCTTAGGGTCCGGGGCTGAAGCTTTCTTT,CASSLGSGAEAFF
TRBJ2-7,TRBV30,-,-,TGTGCCTGGAGTGGAGGAGGGGTTTACGAGCAGTACTTC,CAWSGGGVYEQYF
TRBJ1-1,TRBV27,many,-,TGTGCCAGCAGTCTTCGGGTCCTGAACACTGAAGCTTTCTTT,CASSLRVLNTEAFF